This is a list of T cell receptor beta chains from one sample in a study of spatial heterogeneity in lung cancer. One entry per CDR3 protein results from TCRdb running MiXCR on the 5' RACE reads. Among 9,000 to 13,000 distinct CDR3 sequences listed, approximately 8% were seen once. Sequenced material: lung tumor tissue, taken at surgery. These receptors originate from a male donor with early-stage non-small cell lung cancer. Both conserved end residues are part of each CDR3. A D gene is named only where the DNA matches it firmly. Clone size is shown for a subset of rows, as once, few, many or a class of expanded clone.

cdr3_length d_call j_call clone_size v_call cdr3_nt cdr3_aa
13 - TRBJ2-7 many TRBV7-2 TGTGCCAGCAGCTTAGGGTATGGACGCGAGCAGTACTTC CASSLGYGREQYF
16 - TRBJ2-1 many TRBV20-1 TGCAGTGCTAGAGATGGCGGTAGGAGCTCCTACAATGAGCAGTTCTTC CSARDGGRSSYNEQFF
11 - TRBJ2-5 many TRBV5-5 TGTGCCAGCAGCTTGCGGGAGACCCAGTACTTC CASSLRETQYF
16 TRBD1 TRBJ2-2 few TRBV5-1 TGCGCCAGCAGCCCGGCACAGGGGATGGTCACCGGGGAGCTGTTTTTT CASSPAQGMVTGELFF
14 - TRBJ2-2 many TRBV9 TGTGCCAGCAGCAGAGACCTGAACACCGGGGAGCTGTTTTTT CASSRDLNTGELFF
16 TRBD2 TRBJ2-3 many TRBV5-1 TGCGCCAGCAGCTTGGCCGCAGCGGGGAGCACAGATACGCAGTATTTT CASSLAAAGSTDTQYF
12 - TRBJ2-5 many TRBV12-3/TRBV12-4 TGTGCCAGCAGTTTGTCTCACCCGGGACAACACTTC CASSLSHPGQHF
15 - TRBJ2-2 few TRBV6-1 TGTGCCAGCAGTGAAGGGAGGCAGAACACCGGGGAGCTGTTTTTT CASSEGRQNTGELFF
14 TRBD2 TRBJ2-3 many TRBV4-2 TGTGCCAGCTCTCGGGACGGGGGGACAGATACGCAGTATTTT CASSRDGGTDTQYF
13 - TRBJ2-7 many TRBV5-5 TGTGCCAGCAGCTTGGTAGCGGATAACGAGCAGTACTTC CASSLVADNEQYF
15 TRBD2 TRBJ2-5 few TRBV4-1 TGCGCCAGCAGCCACCGGGAGGGATACCAAGAGACCCAGTACTTC CASSHREGYQETQYF
12 - TRBJ2-7 many TRBV7-2 TGTGCCAGCAGCGGACCTTTTCGGGAGCAGTACTTC CASSGPFREQYF
12 - TRBJ2-5 few TRBV6-2/TRBV6-3 TGTGCCAGCAGTGACCTCCGTGAGACCCAGTACTTC CASSDLRETQYF
14 TRBD2 TRBJ2-3 many TRBV20-1 TGCAGTGCTAGGACTAGCGGAAGCACAGATACGCAGTATTTT CSARTSGSTDTQYF
12 - TRBJ2-5 - TRBV6-6 TGTGCCACCTCCTTGGGGGGTTGGGGCCAGTACTTC CATSLGGWGQYF
13 TRBD1 TRBJ2-2 - TRBV6-5 TGTGCCAGCAAGGGACAGGGTCCCGGGGAGCTGTTTTTT CASKGQGPGELFF
14 - TRBJ1-2 many TRBV7-9 TGTGCCAGCAGCTTAGGGGGAGGTTCCTATGGCTACACCTTC CASSLGGGSYGYTF
14 - TRBJ2-3 medium-sized TRBV20-1 TGCAGTGCTAGACAGGGCCCCAGCACAGATACGCAGTATTTT CSARQGPSTDTQYF
14 - TRBJ1-3 many TRBV28 TGTGCCAGCAGGTGGGGAAACTCTGGAAACACCATATATTTT CASRWGNSGNTIYF
15 - TRBJ2-3 many TRBV6-5 TGTGCCAGCAGTTACTGGGAGGGGGGGGAAGATACGCAGTATTTT CASSYWEGGEDTQYF
15 - TRBJ1-2 many TRBV6-1 TGTGCCAGCAGCCGAATGGGATCGACGGTCTATGGCTACACCTTC CASSRMGSTVYGYTF
14 - TRBJ2-5 medium-sized TRBV7-9 TGTGCCAGCAGCCCCCTTCGAGTTTTAGAGACCCAGTACTTC CASSPLRVLETQYF
13 TRBD1 TRBJ2-7 many TRBV30 TGTGCCTGGAGTGCGACAGGGGTATACGAGCAGTACTTC CAWSATGVYEQYF
13 - TRBJ2-1 - TRBV9 TGTGCCAGCAGCGTAGACCTATACAATGAGCAGTTCTTC CASSVDLYNEQFF
13 TRBD2 TRBJ2-3 many TRBV29-1 TGCAGCGCCAAAGCGGGAGCAACAGATACGCAGTATTTT CSAKAGATDTQYF
13 - TRBJ1-1 few TRBV7-9 TGTGCCAGCAGCTTAGAACAGGAGACTGAAGCTTTCTTT CASSLEQETEAFF
13 - TRBJ2-7 - TRBV7-2 TGTGCCAGCAGCTTAGCTCGGCGGACAGAGCAGTACTTC CASSLARRTEQYF
15 - TRBJ2-1 many TRBV5-4 TGTGCCAGCAGCCCCTACAAAGGCACCTACAATGAGCAGTTCTTC CASSPYKGTYNEQFF
12 - TRBJ1-1 many TRBV12-3/TRBV12-4 TGTGCCAGCAGTTTAGTCGGCACTGAAGCTTTCTTT CASSLVGTEAFF
14 TRBD2 TRBJ2-1 medium-sized TRBV4-1 TGCGCCAGCAGCCAAGATCCTCGGGGGGGTGAGCAGTTCTTC CASSQDPRGGEQFF
16 - TRBJ2-5 few TRBV27 TGTGCCAGCAGTTCAGGGGACAACAATTCCCAAGAGACCCAGTACTTC CASSSGDNNSQETQYF
15 - TRBJ2-1 - TRBV6-2/TRBV6-3 TGTGCCAGCAGTTACGGGGGGGGCCACTACAATGAGCAGTTCTTC CASSYGGGHYNEQFF
16 - TRBJ2-3 many TRBV18 TGTGCCAGCTCACCACCGGACACCAACGTGATGGATACGCAGTATTTT CASSPPDTNVMDTQYF
12 - TRBJ2-1 many TRBV5-1 TGCGCCAGCAGCTTGGCCTTCGATGAGCAGTTCTTC CASSLAFDEQFF
14 - TRBJ2-3 - TRBV4-2 TGTGCCAGCAGCCAAGTGTTTTCTGGAGATACGCAGTATTTT CASSQVFSGDTQYF
12 - TRBJ2-3 - TRBV7-8 TGTGCCAGCAGCTTATATTCAGATACGCAGTATTTT CASSLYSDTQYF
16 - TRBJ2-1 many TRBV9 TGTGCCAGCAGCGAGAGGAGGGCCCAAGCCTACAATGAGCAGTTCTTC CASSERRAQAYNEQFF
16 - TRBJ2-5 many TRBV14 TGTGCCAGCAGCCGAGGTCTTGTCAGAGAGGGAGAGACCCAGTACTTC CASSRGLVREGETQYF
16 - TRBJ1-2 many TRBV21-1 TGTGCCAGCAGCTCCCCTTCCCCCCAGGGGGACGATGGCTACACCTTC CASSSPSPQGDDGYTF
15 TRBD1 TRBJ2-1 few TRBV23-1 TGCGCCAGCAGTCAAAGGGATACAGGGGGACATGAGCAGTTCTTC CASSQRDTGGHEQFF
15 TRBD1 TRBJ1-3 - TRBV7-2 TGTGCCAGCAGCTGGGCCCCAGGGGGCGGAAACACCATATATTTT CASSWAPGGGNTIYF
17 - TRBJ2-1 - TRBV14 TGTGCCAGCAGCCAAGATTGGCTAGGGAGCTCCTACAATGAGCAGTTCTTC CASSQDWLGSSYNEQFF
15 TRBD1 TRBJ1-6 many TRBV7-2 TGTGCCAGCAGCCGATCGGGACAGTATAATTCACCCCTCCACTTT CASSRSGQYNSPLHF
15 - TRBJ1-5 many TRBV7-8 TGTGCCAGCAGCTTAGCGGGGGGTGCGGGTCAGCCCCAGCATTTT CASSLAGGAGQPQHF
14 - TRBJ1-3 many TRBV30 TGTGCCTGGAGTCAGGGAGTAGACGGAAACACCATATATTTT CAWSQGVDGNTIYF
15 - TRBJ1-6 many TRBV7-9 TGTGCCAGCAGCCCTGCCGGGACGGTAAATTCACCCCTCCACTTT CASSPAGTVNSPLHF
14 TRBD2 TRBJ2-7 many TRBV29-1 TGCAGCGTTGCCTTTGGGCTAGCGGGAGAAGAGCAGTACTTC CSVAFGLAGEEQYF
14 - TRBJ2-7 many TRBV5-1 TGCGCCAGCAGCTTGGATTTAAGCACCTACGAGCAGTACTTC CASSLDLSTYEQYF
16 - TRBJ2-2 many TRBV5-4 TGTGCCAGCAGCTTGGAGATATACGCGAACACCGGGGAGCTGTTTTTT CASSLEIYANTGELFF
12 - TRBJ2-2 many TRBV7-8 TGTGCCAGCAGCTTATACGCCGGGGAGCTGTTTTTT CASSLYAGELFF
13 TRBD1 TRBJ1-5 many TRBV29-1 TGCAGCGCCTTGACAGGGGCCAATCAGCCCCAGCATTTT CSALTGANQPQHF
13 TRBD1 TRBJ1-6 many TRBV11-2 TGTGCCAGCAGCCTGACAGGGGGTTCACCCCTCCACTTT CASSLTGGSPLHF
13 - TRBJ2-3 - TRBV6-5 TGTGCCAGCAGTTTAGTATGGACAGATACGCAGTATTTT CASSLVWTDTQYF
16 - TRBJ1-3 many TRBV7-2 TGTGCCAGCAGCTTTTTACTGACGACCTCTGGAAACACCATATATTTT CASSFLLTTSGNTIYF